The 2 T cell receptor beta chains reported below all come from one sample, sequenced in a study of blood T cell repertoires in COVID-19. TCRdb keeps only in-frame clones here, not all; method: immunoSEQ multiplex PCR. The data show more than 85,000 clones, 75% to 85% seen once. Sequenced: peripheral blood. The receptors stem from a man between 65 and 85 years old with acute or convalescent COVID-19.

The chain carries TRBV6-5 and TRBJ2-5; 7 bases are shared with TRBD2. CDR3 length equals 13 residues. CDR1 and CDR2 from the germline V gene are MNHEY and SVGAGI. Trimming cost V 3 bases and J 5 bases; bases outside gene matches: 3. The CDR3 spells CASSYREGETQYF. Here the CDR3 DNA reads TGTGCCAGCAGTTATAGGGAGGGGGAGACCCAGTACTTC.

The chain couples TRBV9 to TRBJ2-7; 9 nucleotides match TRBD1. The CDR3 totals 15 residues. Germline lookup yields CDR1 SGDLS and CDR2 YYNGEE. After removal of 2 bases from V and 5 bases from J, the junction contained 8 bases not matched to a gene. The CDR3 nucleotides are TGTGCCAGCAGCGTGGCCGGGACAGGGTCGAACGAGCAGTACTTC. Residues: CASSVAGTGSNEQYF.